The 27 T cell receptor beta chains presented below share a single source sample, sequenced in a study of PD-1 blockade in classical Hodgkin lymphoma. Repertoires were generated with immunoSEQ multiplex PCR, while TCRdb's copy carries only in-frame clones and drops some. This table holds tens of thousands of clones, just over 70% found once. All trial patients relapsed after autologous stem cell transplantation. The sequencing used peripheral blood mononuclear cells (PBMCs), collected before the second cycle of nivolumab. The receptors stem from a human donor with classical Hodgkin lymphoma.

The chain combines TRBV30 with TRBJ1-6; 9 bases align to TRBD1. Germline loops: CDR1 GTSNPN, CDR2 SVGIG (reference sequence). The CDR3 totals 13 residues. J gave up 11 bases and V 2 bases, and 4 bases lay outside the gene matches. The CDR3 DNA is TGTGCCTGGAGTCCGACAGGGGGGGCACCCCTCCACTTT. Translating it yields CAWSPTGGAPLHF.

The rearrangement links TRBV5-1 to TRBJ2-3, with TRBD2 identical over 14 bases. The CDR3 extends over 15 amino acids. Germline V gene lookup returns CDR1 SGHRS and CDR2 YFSETQ. With 5 bases clipped from V and 4 bases from J, the junction kept 3 bases outside the gene matches. DNA of the CDR3: TGCGCCAGCAGGGGACTAGCGGGGGTGGCAGATACGCAGTATTTT. Protein sequence: CASRGLAGVADTQYF. The full variable domain, rest sourced from reference TRBV5-1 and TRBJ2-3, is KAGVTQTPRYLIKTRGQQVTLSCSPISGHRSVSWYQQTPGQGLQFLFEYFSETQRNKGNFPGRFSGRQFSNSRSEMNVSTLELGDSALYLCASRGLAGVADTQYFGPGTRLTVL.

The chain employs TRBV4-2 and TRBJ1-1; D call uncertain. The germline gives CDR1 LGHNA, CDR2 YNFKEQ. The CDR3 is 12 residues long. Deletions cut 1 base from V and 4 bases from J, with 4 bases between. CDR3 sequence (DNA): TGTGCCAGCAGCCAAGGGTTCACTGAAGCTTTCTTT. Translation gives CASSQGFTEAFF.

The count of this clone is one. The chain employs TRBV7-3 and TRBJ1-5; D is perhaps TRBD1 (5 bases). CDR1 and CDR2 from the germline V gene are SGHTA and FQGTGA. The CDR3 is made up of 16 amino acids. V was shortened by 2 bases and J by 4 bases, with 15 bases between the two germline ends. CDR3: CASSLGKEGTNQPQHF. The CDR3 DNA is TGTGCCAGCAGCTTAGGTAAGGAGGGGACTAATCAGCCCCAGCATTTT.

V is TRBV7-9 and J is TRBJ1-5, with 7 bases identical to TRBD1. J lost 5 bases, V lost 1 base, and 8 bases had no gene match. The germline gives CDR1 SEHNR, CDR2 FQNEAQ (reference sequence). The CDR3 loop spans 16 amino acids. CDR3 DNA: TGTGCCAGCAGCTTAGGGGTGGCAGGGGGGGATCAGCCCCAGCATTTT. Residues: CASSLGVAGGDQPQHF.

This clone was counted between two and nine times. The V gene is TRBV5-6, the J gene TRBJ2-7, with TRBD2 identical over 12 bases. This CDR3 has 15 amino acids. Germline values: CDR1 SGHDT, CDR2 YYEEEE. V shed 1 base and J 6 bases; nucleotides not matched to a gene: 5. The CDR3 reads CASSLQRLAGAEQYF. CDR3 coding DNA: TGTGCCAGCAGCTTGCAACGACTAGCGGGAGCCGAGCAGTACTTC. The variable domain in full, with the rest retrieved from reference TRBV5-6 and TRBJ2-7, is DAGVTQSPTHLIKTRGQQVTLRCSPKSGHDTVSWYQQALGQGPQFIFQYYEEEERQRGNFPDRFSGHQFPNYSSELNVNALLLGDSALYLCASSLQRLAGAEQYFGPGTRLTVT.

This clone was detected a few times. V gene TRBV7-6 combines with J gene TRBJ2-6; 9 bases map to TRBD2. CDR1 and CDR2 from the germline V gene are SGHVS and FNYEAQ. V lost 3 bases to trimming and J lost 1 base; unmatched junction nucleotides: 16. CDR3 length: 21 residues. In DNA form, the CDR3 reads TGTGCCAGCAGCTTGCTACCGGCCGTGACTAGCGGAGGGTCTGGGGCCAACGTCCTGACTTTC. This sequence encodes CASSLLPAVTSGGSGANVLTF.

This chain uses TRBV6-5 with TRBJ2-7; the D gene is possibly TRBD1 (5 bases). V lost 4 bases and J 3 bases, leaving 16 bases between the germline ends. The CDR3 length is 15 residues. Germline-derived CDR1 and CDR2 are MNHEY and SVGAGI. CDR3 sequence: CASSSDPQGYYEQYF. The CDR3 DNA reads TGTGCCAGCAGTTCCGACCCCCAGGGTTACTACGAGCAGTACTTC.

V gene TRBV6-1 combines with J gene TRBJ1-6; no reliable D call. The V end lost 8 bases, the J end lost 2 bases, and 13 bases lay between the germline ends. The CDR3 runs to 15 residues. Germline assignment: CDR1 MNHNS and CDR2 SASEGT. CDR3 amino acids: CASAREGPYNSPLHF. The DNA for the CDR3 is TGTGCCAGCGCCCGGGAGGGTCCCTATAATTCACCCCTCCACTTT.

The rearrangement links TRBV28 to TRBJ1-4; 12 bases line up with TRBD1. Per germline, CDR1 MDHEN and CDR2 SYDVKM. The CDR3 loop spans 15 amino acids. After removal of 5 bases from V and 8 bases from J, the junction contained 6 bases not matched to a gene. Here the CDR3 reads CASSLPGTGGEKLFF. CDR3 in DNA: TGTGCCAGCAGTCTTCCCGGGACAGGGGGCGAAAAACTGTTTTTT.

The chain recombines TRBV7-3 with TRBJ2-1; a weak D match, TRBD2 (7 bases). CDR3 length: 16 amino acids. Trimming left V 1 base short and J 8 bases short, with 18 bases between. CDR1 is SGHTA and CDR2 is FQGTGA in the germline V gene. In DNA form, the CDR3 reads TGTGCCAGCAGCTTAAACCGTCGTGGGAGGGGGGATGAGCAGTTCTTC. This gives the protein CASSLNRRGRGDEQFF.

The rearrangement links TRBV6-6 to TRBJ1-5, with D possibly matching TRBD1 (6 bases). V was cut by 6 bases and J by 3 bases, with 12 bases left in between. Germline CDR1 MNHNY, CDR2 SVGAGI (reference sequence). The CDR3 runs 14 residues. The CDR3 here is CASRGTGNNQPQHF. The DNA for the CDR3 is TGTGCCAGCAGAGGAACAGGGAACAATCAGCCCCAGCATTTT.

The CDR3 sequence: CASNNLWGRGEKLFF. CDR3 nucleotide sequence: TGTGCCAGCAACAACCTCTGGGGTCGTGGTGAAAAACTGTTTTTT. This chain joins TRBV28 and TRBJ1-4; D is uncertain. The V and J ends lost 7 bases and 7 bases respectively, with 19 bases between them. Germline lookup yields CDR1 MDHEN and CDR2 SYDVKM. CDR3 size: 15 residues.

The V and J genes are TRBV29-1 and TRBJ2-1; 14 bases fit TRBD2. CDR1 SQVTM and CDR2 ANQGSEA come from the germline V gene. The CDR3 runs to 18 residues. J gave up 4 bases and V 2 bases, and 10 bases lay outside the gene matches. CDR3 bases: TGCAGCGTTGAATTATGGGGACTAGCGGGGGTTTTGTACAATGAGCAGTTCTTC. Its translation is CSVELWGLAGVLYNEQFF.

This sequence joins TRBV7-6 and TRBJ2-1, with 12 nucleotides matching TRBD2. The V gene end was trimmed by 0 bases and the J gene end by 8 bases; junction bases not matched to a gene: 11. CDR3 length: 18 amino acids. The germline V gene has CDR1 SGHVS and CDR2 FNYEAQ. For the CDR3, the DNA is TGTGCCAGCAGCTTAGCGTGGGGGAGGCTAGCGGGAGGGGATGAGCAGTTCTTC. This translates into CASSLAWGRLAGGDEQFF.

V and J are TRBV5-1 and TRBJ2-7; no clear D. CDR1 and CDR2 from the germline V gene are SGHRS and YFSETQ. The V end lost 3 bases, the J end lost 3 bases, and 4 bases lay between the germline ends. The CDR3 runs 11 residues. In DNA form, the CDR3 reads TGCGCCAGCAGCTCGAGCTACGAGCAGTACTTC. Protein product: CASSSSYEQYF.

The V gene is TRBV7-9, the J gene TRBJ1-6, with TRBD1 matching over 8 bases. Germline V gene lookup returns CDR1 SEHNR and CDR2 FQNEAQ (reference sequence). Trimming took 1 base from V and 7 from J; bases not matched to a gene: 3. This CDR3 is 15 amino acids long. CDR3 loop: CASSLGQGSNSPLHF. The DNA of the CDR3 is TGTGCCAGCAGCTTAGGACAGGGGTCCAATTCACCCCTCCACTTT.

The genes are TRBV19 and TRBJ2-3; possibly TRBD2 for D (6 bases). The germline V and J ends were trimmed by 3 bases and 5 bases, with 15 bases remaining between them. Per germline, CDR1 LNHDA and CDR2 SQIVND (reference sequence). This CDR3 region has 15 residues. In DNA form, the CDR3 reads TGTGCCAGTAGTATGGAGGGTCTATGGGTAGATACGCAGTATTTT. Protein sequence: CASSMEGLWVDTQYF.

The chain employs TRBV10-3 and TRBJ1-4; D is possibly TRBD1 (5 bases). This CDR3 comprises 14 residues. Trimming removed 10 bases from V and 0 bases from J, with 12 bases in between. CDR1 ENHRY and CDR2 SYGVKD come from the germline V gene. CDR3 protein: CASRSTATNEKLFF. CDR3 sequence (DNA): TGTGCCAGCCGATCGACAGCAACTAATGAAAAACTGTTTTTT.

This sequence joins TRBV18 and TRBJ2-5, with 12 bases aligning to TRBD2. The V segment lost 1 base and the J segment 4 bases; nucleotides outside the gene matches: 7. The CDR3 loop spans 17 amino acids. The germline gives CDR1 KGHSH, CDR2 LQKENI. CDR3 amino acids: CASSPRSQTSGGETQYF. CDR3 DNA: TGTGCCAGCTCACCACGGTCCCAGACTAGCGGGGGAGAGACCCAGTACTTC.

The V call is TRBV29-1, the J call TRBJ2-7, with D tentatively TRBD1 or TRBD2 (5 bases each). CDR3 length: 13 amino acids. Germline V gene data show CDR1 as SQVTM and CDR2 as ANQGSEA. V was shortened by 2 bases and J by 7 bases, with 15 bases between the two germline ends. The CDR3: CSVEQGPTGEQYF. The CDR3 bases are TGCAGCGTTGAACAGGGCCCCACGGGGGAGCAGTACTTC.

This sequence joins TRBV7-8 and TRBJ2-1, with 7 bases that match TRBD1. CDR1 is SGHVS and CDR2 is FQNEAQ in the germline V gene. The CDR3 has 16 residues. The trim removed 1 base at V and 1 base at J, leaving 4 bases unmatched. The CDR3 spells CASSLGSGQSYNEQFF. The CDR3 DNA reads as TGTGCCAGCAGCTTAGGTTCGGGACAGTCCTACAATGAGCAGTTCTTC.

The chain joins TRBV13 to TRBJ2-1; 10 bases align to TRBD2. The CDR3 extends over 18 amino acids. V lost 4 bases to trimming and J lost 7 bases; unmatched junction nucleotides: 16. Germline V gene lookup returns CDR1 PRHDT and CDR2 FYEKMQ (reference sequence). The CDR3 region is CASSSISAAGGPGNEQFF. The CDR3 coding sequence is TGTGCCAGCAGCTCGATATCTGCAGCGGGAGGGCCGGGAAATGAGCAGTTCTTC.

This clone was recorded a few times. The V call is TRBV19, the J call TRBJ2-3; 10 bases match TRBD2. CDR1 is LNHDA, CDR2 SQIVND, per germline (reference sequence). V trimming: 7 bases; J trimming: 6 bases; junction bases outside the gene matches: 1. The length of the CDR3 is 12 residues. The CDR3 nucleotides read TGTGCCAGTAAGGGACTAGCGGATACGCAGTATTTT. As protein: CASKGLADTQYF.

This clone has just one count. The CDR3 DNA reads TGTGCCAGCAGTTACGAGGTGGGGCTAACTGAAGCTTTCTTT. Its translation is CASSYEVGLTEAFF. The genes are TRBV6-6 and TRBJ1-1; tentative D call: TRBD1 (5 bases). CDR1 is MNHNY and CDR2 is SVGAGI in the germline V gene (reference sequence). CDR3 length: 14 residues. With 2 bases removed from V and 5 bases from J, the gap between germline ends came to 12 bases.

The chain recombines TRBV30 with TRBJ1-4; 10 bases align to TRBD1. The CDR3 has 14 amino acids. J was trimmed by 8 bases and V by 3 bases; bases with no gene match: 6. Looked up from germline, CDR1 is GTSNPN and CDR2 is SVGIG (reference sequence). CDR3 coding DNA: TGTGCCTGGAGCTCGGGACAGGGGAACGAAAAACTGTTTTTT. It yields the protein CAWSSGQGNEKLFF. The full variable domain, in which reference TRBV30 and TRBJ1-4 provide the parts outside the CDR3, is SQTIHQWPATLVQPVGSPLSLECTVEGTSNPNLYWYRQAAGRGLQLLFYSVGIGQISSEVPQNLSASRPQDRQFILSSKKLLLSDSGFYLCAWSSGQGNEKLFFGSGTQLSVL.

Regarding this clone: The same CDR3 also results from other DNA sequences found in this sample. The V call is TRBV5-4, the J call TRBJ1-3, with TRBD1 matching 9 bases. Per germline, CDR1 SGHNT and CDR2 YYREEE (reference sequence). The ends lost 4 bases at V and 4 bases at J; junction bases unmatched: 3. This CDR3 comprises 14 residues. The CDR3 nucleotides are TGTGCCAGCAGCCTACAGGGGGCCGGAAACACCATATATTTT. It translates to CASSLQGAGNTIYF.